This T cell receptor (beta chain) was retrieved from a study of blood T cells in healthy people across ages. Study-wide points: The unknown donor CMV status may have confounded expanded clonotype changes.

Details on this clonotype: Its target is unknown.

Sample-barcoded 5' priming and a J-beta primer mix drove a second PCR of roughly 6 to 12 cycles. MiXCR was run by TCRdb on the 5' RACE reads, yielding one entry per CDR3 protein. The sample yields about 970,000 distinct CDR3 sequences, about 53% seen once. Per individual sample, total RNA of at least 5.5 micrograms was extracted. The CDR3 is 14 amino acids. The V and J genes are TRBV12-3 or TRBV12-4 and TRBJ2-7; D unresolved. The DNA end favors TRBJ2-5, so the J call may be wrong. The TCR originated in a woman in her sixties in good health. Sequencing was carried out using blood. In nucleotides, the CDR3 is TGTGCCAGCAGTTTAGGACTCCCGTCGGAGACCCAGTACTTC. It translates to CASSLGLPSETQYF.